This entry lists 13 T cell receptor beta chains sequenced from one sample in a study of neurological immune-mediated disorders. One entry per CDR3 protein results from TCRdb running MiXCR on the 5' RACE reads. The sample includes 55,000 to 70,000 distinct CDR3 sequences, roughly 11% of them seen just once. Sequenced material: PBMCs. The receptors were sampled from a man aged 55 to 69 in good health.

This clonotype has ten or more counts. The V call is TRBV20-1, the J call TRBJ1-2, with TRBD1 as a possible D gene (5 bases). Germline loops: CDR1 DFQATT, CDR2 SNEGSKA (reference sequence). CDR3 length: 13 amino acids. V was trimmed by 3 bases and J by 5 bases, leaving 13 bases between them. In nucleotides, the CDR3 is TGCAGTGCTAGGCCCCAGGGCGGTTATGGCTACACCTTC. This sequence encodes CSARPQGGYGYTF.

This clonotype occurred many times. CDR3 in DNA: TGTGCCAGCAGCAAATACAATGAGCAGTTCTTC. Translating gives CASSKYNEQFF. The V gene is TRBV7-8, the J gene TRBJ2-1; no clear D. Germline V CDR1 and CDR2: SGHVS, FQNEAQ. CDR3 length: 11 amino acids. Trimming removed 5 bases at V and 4 bases at J, with 3 bases between.

This clonotype was observed at least ten times. The chain recombines TRBV12-3 or TRBV12-4 with TRBJ2-7, with D tentatively TRBD1 (5 bases). The CDR3 loop spans 14 amino acids. Trimming stripped 3 bases from V and 3 bases from J, with 12 bases between. CDR3 loop: CASSFGPGRYEQYF. Here the CDR3 DNA reads TGTGCCAGCAGTTTTGGTCCAGGGCGCTACGAGCAGTACTTC.

This clonotype was seen at least ten times. The chain combines TRBV5-1 with TRBJ1-1; D is unresolved. This CDR3 has 14 residues. V gave up 0 bases and J gave up 2 bases, with 8 bases separating them. Germline-derived CDR1 and CDR2 are SGHRS and YFSETQ. CDR3 sequence (DNA): TGCGCCAGCAGCTTGGCCCTCGAAAACACTGAAGCTTTCTTT. It codes for CASSLALENTEAFF.

This clonotype was observed at least ten times. This rearrangement joins TRBV20-1 to TRBJ2-3; 7 nucleotides match TRBD1. Looked up from germline, CDR1 is DFQATT and CDR2 is SNEGSKA (reference sequence). V was clipped by 5 bases and J by 4 bases; unmatched bases: 12. The CDR3 is made up of 15 amino acids. The CDR3 DNA sequence: TGCAGTGCTCCGCCCTCTGACAGGGCTGCAGATACGCAGTATTTT. Translated: CSAPPSDRAADTQYF.

In the case of this clonotype: With a much larger clone just one base away, this may be a read error. This rearrangement joins TRBV7-6 to TRBJ2-1, with TRBD1 as a possible D gene (5 bases). V lost 1 base to trimming and J lost 3 bases, with 13 bases between them. The CDR3 contains 16 residues. Germline V gene data show CDR1 as SGHVS and CDR2 as FNYEAQ. The CDR3 DNA reads TGTGCCAGCAGCTTAGATGGGGCAGGGCTCTACAATGAGCAGTTCTTC. It is translated as CASSLDGAGLYNEQFF. The full variable domain, completed using reference TRBV7-6 and TRBJ2-1, is GAGVSQSPRYKVTKRGQDVALRCDPISGHVSLYWYRQALGQGPEFLTYFNYEAQQDKSGLPNDRFSAERPEGSISTLTIQRTEQRDSAMYRCASSLDGAGLYNEQFFGPGTRLTVL.

The J gene is TRBJ1-2, the V gene TRBV29-1; tentative D call: TRBD1 (6 bases). Trimming cost V 4 bases and J 6 bases, with 12 bases left between them. CDR3 size: 12 residues. CDR1 is SQVTM and CDR2 is ANQGSEA in the germline V gene. Here the CDR3 reads CSVGDTGNGYTF. As DNA, the CDR3 is TGCAGCGTTGGAGACACAGGGAATGGCTACACCTTC.

Note on this clonotype: One base away lies a much larger clone, so this may be a sequencing read error. Given the absence of the conserved phenylalanine or tryptophan at the CDR3 end, a read error is likely. The chain carries TRBV11-2 and TRBJ2-4; 8 bases match TRBD1. From germline, CDR1 is SGHAT and CDR2 FQNNGV. Trimming removed 4 bases from V and 0 bases from J; junction bases left unmatched: 5. This CDR3 is built from 16 residues. The CDR3 spells CASSYIRGRAKNIQYL. CDR3 bases: TGTGCCAGCAGCTATATCAGGGGGCGAGCCAAAAACATTCAGTACCTC.

This clonotype was counted many times. V is TRBV4-3 and J is TRBJ1-2; weak D call: TRBD1 (6 bases). Germline V gives CDR1 LGHNA, CDR2 YSLEER. CDR3 length: 14 residues. V dropped 4 bases and J dropped 4 bases, with 13 bases sitting between them. CDR3 sequence reads: CASSPSGRGYGYTF. The CDR3 nucleotides read TGCGCCAGCAGCCCCAGCGGCAGGGGCTATGGCTACACCTTC.

This clonotype was counted many times. This chain uses TRBV7-9 with TRBJ2-1; 11 bases are shared with TRBD2. Germline lookup yields CDR1 SEHNR and CDR2 FQNEAQ (reference sequence). V lost 5 bases, J lost 3 bases, and 15 bases stayed unmatched. This CDR3 region has 19 residues. CDR3 residues: CASSAYLHSGGGYYNEQFF. The CDR3 DNA is TGTGCCAGCAGCGCTTACCTTCATAGCGGGGGGGGGTACTACAATGAGCAGTTCTTC. The full variable domain, completed using reference TRBV7-9 and TRBJ2-1, is DTGVSQNPRHKITKRGQNVTFRCDPISEHNRLYWYRQTLGQGPEFLTYFQNEAQLEKSRLLSDRFSAERPKGSFSTLEIQRTEQGDSAMYLCASSAYLHSGGGYYNEQFFGPGTRLTVL.

This clonotype has a count of ten or more. The chain joins TRBV10-3 to TRBJ1-1, with 8 bases aligning to TRBD1. V lost 0 bases to trimming and J lost 4 bases; unmatched junction nucleotides: 4. This CDR3 is 15 amino acids long. Looked up from germline, CDR1 is ENHRY and CDR2 is SYGVKD. The CDR3 region is CAISESDRATTEAFF. CDR3 DNA sequence: TGTGCCATCAGTGAGTCGGACAGGGCAACCACTGAAGCTTTCTTT.

Ten or more counts support this clonotype. The chain employs TRBV20-1 and TRBJ2-1; 9 bases line up with TRBD2. CDR3 length: 17 residues. Germline assignment: CDR1 DFQATT and CDR2 SNEGSKA (reference sequence). The V segment lost 3 bases and the J segment 0 bases; nucleotides outside the gene matches: 9. The CDR3 nucleotides read TGCAGTGCTAGTGGAGCGGGGGGCCGCCTCTCCTACAATGAGCAGTTCTTC. Its translation is CSASGAGGRLSYNEQFF.

This clonotype was seen repeatedly, ten times or more. V usage is TRBV28 and J usage is TRBJ1-2; TRBD1 matches 11 bases. Looked up from germline, CDR1 is MDHEN and CDR2 is SYDVKM. V lost 3 bases to trimming and J lost 5 bases; unmatched junction nucleotides: 8. The CDR3 is 16 residues long. In DNA, the CDR3 is TGTGCCAGCAGTTTTCGTTCCGGGACAGGGGGATATGGCTACACCTTC. This sequence encodes CASSFRSGTGGYGYTF.